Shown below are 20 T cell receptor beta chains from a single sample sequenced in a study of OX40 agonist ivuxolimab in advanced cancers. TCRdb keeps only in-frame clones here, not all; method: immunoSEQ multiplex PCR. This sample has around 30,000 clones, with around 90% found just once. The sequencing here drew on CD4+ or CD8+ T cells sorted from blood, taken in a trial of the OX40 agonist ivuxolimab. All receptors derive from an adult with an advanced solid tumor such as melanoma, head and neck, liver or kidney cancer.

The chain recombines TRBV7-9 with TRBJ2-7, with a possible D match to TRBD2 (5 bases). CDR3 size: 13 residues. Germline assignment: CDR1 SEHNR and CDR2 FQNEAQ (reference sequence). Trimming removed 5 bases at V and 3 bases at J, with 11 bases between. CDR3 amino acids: CASSPGLYYEQYF. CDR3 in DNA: TGTGCCAGCAGCCCCGGACTCTACTACGAGCAGTACTTC.

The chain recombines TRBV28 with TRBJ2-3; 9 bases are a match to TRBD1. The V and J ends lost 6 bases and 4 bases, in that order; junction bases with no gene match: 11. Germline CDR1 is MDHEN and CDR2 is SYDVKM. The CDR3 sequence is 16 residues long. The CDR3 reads CASRGTDRGESDTQYF. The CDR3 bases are TGTGCCAGCAGGGGGACGGACAGGGGAGAGTCAGATACGCAGTATTTT.

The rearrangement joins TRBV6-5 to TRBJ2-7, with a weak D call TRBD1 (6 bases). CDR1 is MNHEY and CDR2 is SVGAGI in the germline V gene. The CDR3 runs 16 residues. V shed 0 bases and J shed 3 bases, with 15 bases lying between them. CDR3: CASSYSIGLGGYEQYF. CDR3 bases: TGTGCCAGCAGTTACTCGATTGGTTTAGGGGGCTACGAGCAGTACTTC.

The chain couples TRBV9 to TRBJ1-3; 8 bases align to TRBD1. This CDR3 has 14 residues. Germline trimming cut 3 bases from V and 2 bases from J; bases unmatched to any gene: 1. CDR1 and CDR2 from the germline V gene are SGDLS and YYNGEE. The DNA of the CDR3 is TGTGCCAGCAGCGGGACAGGGACTGGAAACACCATATATTTT. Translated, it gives CASSGTGTGNTIYF. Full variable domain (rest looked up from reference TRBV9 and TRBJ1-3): DSGVTQTPKHLITATGQRVTLRCSPRSGDLSVYWYQQSLDQGLQFLIQYYNGEERAKGNILERFSAQQFPDLHSELNLSSLELGDSALYFCASSGTGTGNTIYFGEGSWLTVV.

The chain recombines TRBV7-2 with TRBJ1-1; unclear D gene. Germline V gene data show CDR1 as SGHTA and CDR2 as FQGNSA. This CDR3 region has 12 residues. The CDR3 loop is CVGRTSNTEAFF. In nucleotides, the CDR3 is TGTGTTGGCAGGACCTCGAACACTGAAGCTTTCTTT.

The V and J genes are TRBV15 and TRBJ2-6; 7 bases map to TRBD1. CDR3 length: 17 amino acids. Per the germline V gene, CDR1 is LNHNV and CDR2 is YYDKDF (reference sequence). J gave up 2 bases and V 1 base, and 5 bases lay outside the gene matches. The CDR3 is CATSRGVGGPGANVLTF. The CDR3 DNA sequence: TGTGCCACCAGCAGAGGAGTAGGGGGCCCTGGGGCCAACGTCCTGACTTTC. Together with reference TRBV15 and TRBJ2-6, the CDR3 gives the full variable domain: DAMVIQNPRYQVTQFGKPVTLSCSQTLNHNVMYWYQQKSSQAPKLLFHYYDKDFNNEADTPDNFQSRRPNTSFCFLDIRSPGLGDTAMYLCATSRGVGGPGANVLTFGAGSRLTVL.

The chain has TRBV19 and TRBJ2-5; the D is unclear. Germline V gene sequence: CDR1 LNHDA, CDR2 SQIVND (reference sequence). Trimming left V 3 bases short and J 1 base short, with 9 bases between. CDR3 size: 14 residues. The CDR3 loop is CASSIGGPQETQYF. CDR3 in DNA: TGTGCCAGTAGTATCGGCGGACCCCAAGAGACCCAGTACTTC.

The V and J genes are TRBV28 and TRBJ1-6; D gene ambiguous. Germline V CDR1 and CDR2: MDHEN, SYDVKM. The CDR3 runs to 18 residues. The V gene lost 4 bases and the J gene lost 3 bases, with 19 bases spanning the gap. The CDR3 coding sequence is TGTGCCAGCAGTTCCCCCATGGGCAGAAGTGACTATAATTCACCCCTCCACTTT. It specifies CASSSPMGRSDYNSPLHF. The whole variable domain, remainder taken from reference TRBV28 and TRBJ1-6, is DVKVTQSSRYLVKRTGEKVFLECVQDMDHENMFWYRQDPGLGLRLIYFSYDVKMKEKGDIPEGYSVSREKKERFSLILESASTNQTSMYLCASSSPMGRSDYNSPLHFGNGTRLTVT.

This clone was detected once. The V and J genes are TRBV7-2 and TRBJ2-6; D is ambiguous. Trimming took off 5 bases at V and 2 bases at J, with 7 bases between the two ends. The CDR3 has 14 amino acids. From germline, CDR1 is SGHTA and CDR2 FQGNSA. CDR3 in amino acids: CASSGLTGANVLTF. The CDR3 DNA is TGTGCCAGCAGCGGTTTGACTGGGGCCAACGTCCTGACTTTC.

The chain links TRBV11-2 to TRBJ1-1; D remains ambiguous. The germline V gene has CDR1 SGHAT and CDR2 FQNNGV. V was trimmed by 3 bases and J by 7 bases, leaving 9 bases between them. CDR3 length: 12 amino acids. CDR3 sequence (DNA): TGTGCCAGCAGCTTTGATTGGGGTGAAGCTTTCTTT. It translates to CASSFDWGEAFF.

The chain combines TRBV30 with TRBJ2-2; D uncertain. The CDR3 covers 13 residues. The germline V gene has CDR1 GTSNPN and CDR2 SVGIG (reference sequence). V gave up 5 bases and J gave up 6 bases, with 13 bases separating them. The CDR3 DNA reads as TGTGCCTGGGGATGGCTATCCCCCGGGGAGCTGTTTTTT. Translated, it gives CAWGWLSPGELFF.

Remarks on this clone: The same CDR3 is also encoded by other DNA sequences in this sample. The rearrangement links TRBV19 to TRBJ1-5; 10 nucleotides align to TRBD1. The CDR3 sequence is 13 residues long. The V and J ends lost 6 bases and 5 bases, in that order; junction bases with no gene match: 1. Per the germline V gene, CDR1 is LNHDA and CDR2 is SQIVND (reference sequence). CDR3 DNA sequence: TGTGCCAGTAGAGGACAGGGGGATCAGCCCCAGCATTTT. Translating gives CASRGQGDQPQHF.

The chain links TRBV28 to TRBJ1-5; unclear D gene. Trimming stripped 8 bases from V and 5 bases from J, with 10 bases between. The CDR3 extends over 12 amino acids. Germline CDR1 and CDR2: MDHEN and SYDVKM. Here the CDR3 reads CASSHPDQPQHF. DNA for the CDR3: TGTGCCAGCTCTCACCCCGATCAGCCCCAGCATTTT.

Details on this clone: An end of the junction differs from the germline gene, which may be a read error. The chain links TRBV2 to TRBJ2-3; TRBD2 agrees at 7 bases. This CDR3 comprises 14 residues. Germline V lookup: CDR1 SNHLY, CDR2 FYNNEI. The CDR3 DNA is TGTGCCAGCAGGGAAGCGGGGCCCACAGATACGCAGTATTTT. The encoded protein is CASREAGPTDTQYF.

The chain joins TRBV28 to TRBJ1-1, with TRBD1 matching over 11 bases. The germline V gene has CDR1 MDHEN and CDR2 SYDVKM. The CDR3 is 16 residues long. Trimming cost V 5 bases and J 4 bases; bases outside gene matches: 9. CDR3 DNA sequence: TGTGCCAGCAGTCCCACTGGACAGGGGGCATCCACTGAAGCTTTCTTT. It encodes CASSPTGQGASTEAFF.

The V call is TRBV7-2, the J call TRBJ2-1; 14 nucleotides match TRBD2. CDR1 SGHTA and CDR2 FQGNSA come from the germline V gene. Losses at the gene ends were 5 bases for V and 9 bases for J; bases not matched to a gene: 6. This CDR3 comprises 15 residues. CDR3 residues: CASSRLAGGLGEQFF. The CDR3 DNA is TGTGCCAGCAGCAGACTAGCGGGGGGGCTAGGTGAGCAGTTCTTC.

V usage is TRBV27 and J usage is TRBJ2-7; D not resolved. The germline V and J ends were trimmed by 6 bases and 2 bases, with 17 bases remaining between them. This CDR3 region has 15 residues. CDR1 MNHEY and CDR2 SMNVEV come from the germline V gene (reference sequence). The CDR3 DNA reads TGTGCCAGCAGCAGATCTGTGGTCAGCCCCTACGAGCAGTACTTC. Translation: CASSRSVVSPYEQYF.

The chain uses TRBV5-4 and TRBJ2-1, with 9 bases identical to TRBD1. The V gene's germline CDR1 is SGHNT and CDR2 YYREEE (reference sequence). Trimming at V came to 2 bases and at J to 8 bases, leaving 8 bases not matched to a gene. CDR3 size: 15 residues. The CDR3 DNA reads TGTGCCAGCAGCTTCCCGGGACAGGGTGACTATGAGCAGTTCTTC. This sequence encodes CASSFPGQGDYEQFF.

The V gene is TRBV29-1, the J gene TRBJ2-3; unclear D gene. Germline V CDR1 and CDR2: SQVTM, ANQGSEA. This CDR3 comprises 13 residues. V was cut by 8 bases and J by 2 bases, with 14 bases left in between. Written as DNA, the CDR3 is TGCAGCACAAACTTTGGCGCCACAGATACGCAGTATTTT. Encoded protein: CSTNFGATDTQYF.

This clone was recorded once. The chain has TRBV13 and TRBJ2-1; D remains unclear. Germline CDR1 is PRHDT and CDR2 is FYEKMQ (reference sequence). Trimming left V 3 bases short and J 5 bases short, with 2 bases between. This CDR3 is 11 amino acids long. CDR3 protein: CASSLNNEQFF. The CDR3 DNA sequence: TGTGCCAGCAGCTTGAACAATGAGCAGTTCTTC.